The 28 T cell receptor beta chains presented below share a single source sample, sequenced in a study of patients and donors after allogeneic stem cell transplantation. TCRdb re-called the RT-PCR reads with MiXCR, one entry per CDR3 protein. The repertoire has over 200,000 distinct CDR3 sequences, 35% to 45% of them found once; the top ten carry roughly 11%. Source material: blood, either unsorted or a sorted T cell fraction (not recorded which). Receptors were obtained from a human donor who was either an allogeneic HSCT recipient or a stem cell or donor lymphocyte infusion donor (not recorded which). It is not recorded whose cells these are; they may come from a transplant donor.

This clonotype was observed at least ten times. The V gene is TRBV18, the J gene TRBJ1-2; D gene unclear. The length of the CDR3 is 13 residues. V lost 3 bases and J lost 2, with 7 bases in between. CDR1 is KGHSH, CDR2 LQKENI, per germline. CDR3 sequence: CASSPGRNYGYTF. CDR3 nucleotides: TGTGCCAGCTCACCGGGCAGGAACTATGGCTACACCTTC. The full variable domain, in which reference TRBV18 and TRBJ1-2 provide the parts outside the CDR3, is NAGVMQNPRHLVRRRGQEARLRCSPMKGHSHVYWYRQLPEEGLKFMVYLQKENIIDESGMPKERFSAEFPKEGPSILRIQQVVRGDSAAYFCASSPGRNYGYTFGSGTRLTVV.

This chain connects TRBV6-5 to TRBJ2-7, with D uncertain. This CDR3 comprises 17 residues. Per the germline V gene, CDR1 is MNHEY and CDR2 is SVGAGI. V was cut by 0 bases and J by 1 base, with 16 bases left in between. CDR3 residues: CASSYSPAGVRSYEQYF. The DNA for the CDR3 is TGTGCCAGCAGTTACTCCCCGGCAGGCGTCCGATCCTACGAGCAGTACTTC.

The chain has TRBV10-3 and TRBJ2-2; D gene unclear. Trimming cost V 10 bases and J 5 bases, with 11 bases left between them. The CDR3 extends over 12 amino acids. The germline CDR1 and CDR2 sequences are ENHRY and SYGVKD. The CDR3 loop is CATTQVTGELFF. The CDR3 DNA reads as TGTGCCACAACACAAGTTACCGGGGAGCTGTTTTTT.

This chain uses TRBV20-1 with TRBJ2-2; D is uncertain. Germline-derived CDR1 and CDR2 are DFQATT and SNEGSKA (reference sequence). V shed 3 bases and J shed 1 base, with 6 bases lying between them. The CDR3 contains 13 residues. CDR3 protein: CSASLLNTGELFF. In nucleotides, the CDR3 is TGCAGTGCTAGTTTGTTGAACACCGGGGAGCTGTTTTTT.

The chain carries TRBV4-1 and TRBJ1-2; tentatively, D is TRBD1 (6 bases). V gave up 2 bases and J gave up 5 bases, with 12 bases separating them. This CDR3 spans 14 amino acids. Germline V CDR1 and CDR2: MGHRA, YSYEKL. The CDR3 nucleotides read TGCGCCAGCAGCCAAACAGGGAGTCGGTATGGCTACACCTTC. Translated: CASSQTGSRYGYTF.

The genes are TRBV2 and TRBJ1-1; the D is unclear. This CDR3 is built from 10 residues. The V end was cut by 6 bases, the J end by 10 bases, with 9 bases between. CDR1 SNHLY and CDR2 FYNNEI come from the germline V gene. The DNA of the CDR3 is TGTGCCAGCAGAGGCCTCGGAGCTTTCTTT. Residues: CASRGLGAFF.

The table lists this clonotype with a few counts. The chain employs TRBV24-1 and TRBJ1-2; D not resolved. V gave up 4 bases and J gave up 9 bases, with 14 bases separating them. The germline gives CDR1 KGHDR, CDR2 SFDVKD. The CDR3 runs to 13 residues. CDR3 sequence: CATSDGLDLSYTF. Written as DNA, the CDR3 is TGTGCCACCAGTGACGGACTCGATCTTAGCTACACCTTC.

The V call is TRBV27, the J call TRBJ1-5, with 7 bases that match TRBD1. Germline V gene sequence: CDR1 MNHEY, CDR2 SMNVEV (reference sequence). Losses at the gene ends were 6 bases for V and 0 bases for J; bases not matched to a gene: 5. This CDR3 is 15 amino acids long. In nucleotides, the CDR3 is TGTGCCAGCAGGGACACAGGGGTTAGCAATCAGCCCCAGCATTTT. This sequence encodes CASRDTGVSNQPQHF.

The sample holds a few counts of this clonotype. The chain joins TRBV9 to TRBJ1-5; 7 bases match TRBD1. This CDR3 is built from 13 residues. Germline lookup yields CDR1 SGDLS and CDR2 YYNGEE. V shed 7 bases and J 3 bases; nucleotides not matched to a gene: 4. The CDR3 nucleotides are TGTGCCAGCGGGACAGATCCCAATCAGCCCCAGCATTTT. Residues: CASGTDPNQPQHF.

This clonotype has only a few counts. The chain uses TRBV28 and TRBJ1-3; 10 bases map to TRBD1. Losses at the gene ends were 2 bases for V and 2 bases for J; bases not matched to a gene: 3. The CDR3 is 16 residues long. The germline gives CDR1 MDHEN, CDR2 SYDVKM. Here the CDR3 DNA reads TGTGCCAGCAGTTTAATCGGGACAGGGGCTGGAAACACCATATATTTT. Its translation is CASSLIGTGAGNTIYF.

V is TRBV12-5 and J is TRBJ1-3; the D is unclear. Germline V CDR1 and CDR2: LGHNT, FRNRAP. There are 11 residues in the CDR3. Trimming took 4 bases from V and 3 from J, leaving 1 base between them. In DNA form, the CDR3 reads TGTGCTAGTGGTTATGGAAACACCATATATTTT. Its translation is CASGYGNTIYF. Supplemented by reference TRBV12-5 and TRBJ1-3, the full variable domain reads DARVTQTPRHKVTEMGQEVTMRCQPILGHNTVFWYRQTMMQGLELLAYFRNRAPLDDSGMPKDRFSAEMPDATLATLKIQPSEPRDSAVYFCASGYGNTIYFGEGSWLTVV.

This clonotype was counted only a few times. The CDR3, as DNA: TGTGCCACCAGCAGAGATGCCCTATATGGCTACACCTTC. Protein product: CATSRDALYGYTF. The chain has TRBV15 and TRBJ1-2; D is uncertain. This CDR3 contains 13 residues. The V gene's germline CDR1 is LNHNV and CDR2 YYDKDF (reference sequence). V shed 0 bases and J shed 5 bases, with 7 bases lying between them.

J is TRBJ1-2 and V is TRBV2; D unclear. This CDR3 has 14 amino acids. The V and J ends lost 5 bases and 3 bases respectively, with 13 bases between them. The V gene's germline CDR1 is SNHLY and CDR2 FYNNEI. CDR3 bases: TGTGCCAGCAGTCGCGGCGAAGGTCACTATGGCTACACCTTC. It yields the protein CASSRGEGHYGYTF.

A few counts support this clonotype. The rearrangement joins TRBV28 to TRBJ1-6, with 7 bases that match TRBD1. This CDR3 contains 14 residues. The trim removed 8 bases at V and 10 bases at J, leaving 11 bases unmatched. Germline assignment: CDR1 MDHEN and CDR2 SYDVKM. The CDR3 spells CASQGQIERSPLHF. The CDR3 DNA sequence: TGTGCCAGCCAGGGACAGATCGAACGGTCACCCCTCCACTTT.

In this sample, this clonotype turned up a few times. This chain connects TRBV28 to TRBJ1-4, with D unresolved. The germline V and J ends were trimmed by 4 bases and 8 bases, with 14 bases remaining between them. Per the germline V gene, CDR1 is MDHEN and CDR2 is SYDVKM. The CDR3 length is 14 residues. CDR3 protein: CASSSQAAGEKLFF. The CDR3 coding sequence is TGTGCCAGCAGTTCCCAGGCGGCGGGCGAAAAACTGTTTTTT.

V usage is TRBV29-1 and J usage is TRBJ1-4, with D maybe TRBD1 (6 bases). V shed 6 bases and J shed 5 bases, with 16 bases lying between them. The length of the CDR3 is 14 residues. Germline V lookup: CDR1 SQVTM, CDR2 ANQGSEA. As DNA, the CDR3 is TGCAGCGTCGCTCCCGGGACACGGAATGAAAAACTGTTTTTT. Its translation: CSVAPGTRNEKLFF.

The chain has TRBV5-1 and TRBJ2-5; D may be TRBD1 (6 bases). Germline CDR1 is SGHRS and CDR2 is YFSETQ. This CDR3 has 13 amino acids. V was trimmed by 2 bases and J by 4 bases, leaving 9 bases between them. CDR3 sequence (DNA): TGCGCCAGCAGCTTACAGGGTCGAGAGACCCAGTACTTC. Its translation is CASSLQGRETQYF. The variable domain in full, completed from reference TRBV5-1 and TRBJ2-5, reads KAGVTQTPRYLIKTRGQQVTLSCSPISGHRSVSWYQQTPGQGLQFLFEYFSETQRNKGNFPGRFSGRQFSNSRSEMNVSTLELGDSALYLCASSLQGRETQYFGPGTRLLVL.

This clonotype has only a few counts. This rearrangement joins TRBV11-2 to TRBJ1-1, with D hard to call. The CDR3 sequence is 13 residues long. CDR1 SGHAT and CDR2 FQNNGV come from the germline V gene. V lost 2 bases to trimming and J lost 1 base, with 5 bases between them. CDR3 amino acids: CASSLWTNTEAFF. Written as DNA, the CDR3 is TGTGCCAGCAGCTTATGGACGAACACTGAAGCTTTCTTT.

The gene calls are TRBV28 and TRBJ2-7, with 8 bases fitting TRBD1. Trimming cost V 4 bases and J 5 bases; bases outside gene matches: 13. CDR1 MDHEN and CDR2 SYDVKM come from the germline V gene. CDR3 length equals 16 residues. The CDR3 is CASSSATGALFDEQYF. As DNA, the CDR3 is TGTGCCAGCAGTTCGGCGACAGGGGCTTTATTCGACGAGCAGTACTTC.

V gene TRBV28 combines with J gene TRBJ1-2, with no clear D. V dropped 6 bases and J dropped 8 bases, with 10 bases sitting between them. The CDR3 covers 11 residues. CDR1 is MDHEN, CDR2 SYDVKM, per germline. The CDR3 spells CASRQRGGYTF. CDR3 DNA sequence: TGTGCCAGCAGACAGCGAGGGGGCTACACCTTC.

The gene calls are TRBV4-1 and TRBJ1-1, with 7 bases fitting TRBD1. Germline loops: CDR1 MGHRA, CDR2 YSYEKL. Trimming at V came to 4 bases and at J to 0 bases, leaving 8 bases not matched to a gene. This CDR3 is 16 amino acids long. The CDR3 region has the DNA TGCGCCAGCAGCCCCCTTCGGACAGGCATGAACACTGAAGCTTTCTTT. This translates into CASSPLRTGMNTEAFF.

This chain uses TRBV12-3 or TRBV12-4 with TRBJ1-2, with 8 bases matching TRBD1. There are 15 residues in the CDR3. The trim removed 2 bases at V and 4 bases at J, leaving 6 bases unmatched. The CDR3 coding sequence is TGTGCCAGCAGTTTACGTCCAGGGGGCAGCTATGGCTACACCTTC. Amino acid sequence: CASSLRPGGSYGYTF.

The J gene is TRBJ1-3, the V gene TRBV25-1; D is ambiguous. The germline V and J ends were trimmed by 3 bases and 0 bases, with 15 bases remaining between them. CDR1 is MGHDK and CDR2 is SYGVNS in the germline V gene. This CDR3 is 17 amino acids long. Here the CDR3 DNA reads TGTGCCAGCAGTGACCTCCCGGGCAGCTACTCTGGAAACACCATATATTTT. This encodes CASSDLPGSYSGNTIYF.

A single count supports this clonotype. The chain is built from TRBV20-1 and TRBJ2-7, with TRBD2 identical over 7 bases. J was trimmed by 2 bases and V by 6 bases; bases with no gene match: 10. CDR3 length equals 14 residues. The germline V gene has CDR1 DFQATT and CDR2 SNEGSKA (reference sequence). CDR3 amino acids: CSAGGLVRTYEQYF. The CDR3 bases are TGCAGTGCCGGCGGACTAGTCCGAACCTACGAGCAGTACTTC.

This clonotype was seen at least ten times. This chain links TRBV4-3 with TRBJ1-2; D is undetermined. The V gene lost 1 base and the J gene lost 4 bases, with 10 bases spanning the gap. Germline V gene sequence: CDR1 LGHNA, CDR2 YSLEER. This CDR3 is 14 amino acids long. CDR3 coding DNA: TGCGCCAGCAGCCAAGGTCGTAGGAGCTATGGCTACACCTTC. Its translation is CASSQGRRSYGYTF.

The V gene is TRBV2, the J gene TRBJ2-5; 10 positions agree with TRBD1. The CDR3 contains 15 residues. In germline, CDR1 is SNHLY, CDR2 FYNNEI. Trimming removed 5 bases from V and 5 bases from J; junction bases left unmatched: 8. The CDR3, as DNA: TGTGCCAGCAGTCCCGACAGGGGGCTTTATGAGACCCAGTACTTC. This translates into CASSPDRGLYETQYF.

CDR3: CSASSPNTGELFF. In DNA, the CDR3 is TGCAGTGCTAGCTCGCCAAACACCGGGGAGCTGTTTTTT. The chain uses TRBV20-1 and TRBJ2-2; no definite D call. Per germline, CDR1 DFQATT and CDR2 SNEGSKA (reference sequence). The CDR3 spans 13 residues. Trimming shortened V by 3 bases and J by 2 bases, and 7 bases separated the two germline ends.

This clonotype was recorded only once. CDR3 protein: CASSHPGYTQYF. CDR3 DNA sequence: TGTGCCAGCAGTCACCCAGGGTATACGCAGTATTTT. The chain is built from TRBV12-3 or TRBV12-4 and TRBJ2-3; D might be TRBD1 (5 bases). The CDR3 covers 12 residues. V was pared by 5 bases and J by 7 bases, with 10 bases between.